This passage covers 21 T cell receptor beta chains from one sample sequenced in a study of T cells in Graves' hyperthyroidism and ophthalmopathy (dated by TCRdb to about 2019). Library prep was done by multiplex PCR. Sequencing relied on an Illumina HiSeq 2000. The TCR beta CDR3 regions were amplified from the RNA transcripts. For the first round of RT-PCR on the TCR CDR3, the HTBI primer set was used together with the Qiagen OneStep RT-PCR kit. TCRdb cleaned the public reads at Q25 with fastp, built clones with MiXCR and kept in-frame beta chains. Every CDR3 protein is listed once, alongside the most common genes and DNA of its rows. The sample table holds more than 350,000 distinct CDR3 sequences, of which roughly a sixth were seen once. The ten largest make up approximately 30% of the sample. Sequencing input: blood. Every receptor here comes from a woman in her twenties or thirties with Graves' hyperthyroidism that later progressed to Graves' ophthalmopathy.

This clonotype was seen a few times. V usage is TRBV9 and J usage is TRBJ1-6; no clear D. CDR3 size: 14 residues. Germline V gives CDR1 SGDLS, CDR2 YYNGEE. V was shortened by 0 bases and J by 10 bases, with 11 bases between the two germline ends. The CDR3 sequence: CASSVEGWRSPLHF. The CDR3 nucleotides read TGTGCCAGCAGCGTAGAAGGTTGGAGGTCACCCCTCCACTTT.

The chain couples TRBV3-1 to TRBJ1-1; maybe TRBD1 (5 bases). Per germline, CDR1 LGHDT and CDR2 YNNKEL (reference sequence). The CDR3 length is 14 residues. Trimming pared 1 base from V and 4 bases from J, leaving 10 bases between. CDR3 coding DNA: TGTGCCAGCAGCCAAGCCAAGGGGATCACTGAAGCTTTCTTT. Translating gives CASSQAKGITEAFF.

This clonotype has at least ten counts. The CDR3: CATSRGRGETQYF. For the CDR3, the DNA is TGTGCCACCAGCAGAGGCAGGGGAGAGACCCAGTACTTC. This chain joins TRBV15 and TRBJ2-5; tentatively, D is TRBD1 (6 bases). V gave up 1 base and J gave up 4 bases, with 7 bases separating them. The CDR3 consists of 13 residues. Per the germline V gene, CDR1 is LNHNV and CDR2 is YYDKDF (reference sequence).

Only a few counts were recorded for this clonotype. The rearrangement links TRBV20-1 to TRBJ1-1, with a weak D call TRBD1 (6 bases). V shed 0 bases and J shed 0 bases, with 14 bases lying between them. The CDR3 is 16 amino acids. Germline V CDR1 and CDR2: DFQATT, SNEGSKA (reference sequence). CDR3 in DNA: TGCAGTGCTAGAGATCCTCGTACAGGGTTGAACACTGAAGCTTTCTTT. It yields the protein CSARDPRTGLNTEAFF.

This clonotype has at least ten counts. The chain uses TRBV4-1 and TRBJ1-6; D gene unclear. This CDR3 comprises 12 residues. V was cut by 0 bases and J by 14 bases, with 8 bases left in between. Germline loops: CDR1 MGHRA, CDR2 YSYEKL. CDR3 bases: TGCGCCAGCAGCCAAGAAGGGAGATCCCTCCACTTT. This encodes CASSQEGRSLHF.

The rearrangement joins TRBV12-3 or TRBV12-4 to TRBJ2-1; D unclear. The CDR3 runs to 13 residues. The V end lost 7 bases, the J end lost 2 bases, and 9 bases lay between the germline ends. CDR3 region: CASTINTYNEQFF. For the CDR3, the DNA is TGTGCCAGCACCATTAACACCTACAATGAGCAGTTCTTC.

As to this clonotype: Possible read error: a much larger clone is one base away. The CDR3 reads CTSSPRARGGELFF. CDR3 DNA: TGTACCAGCAGTCCCCGGGCACGCGGCGGGGAGCTGTTTTTT. The rearrangement uses TRBV12-3 or TRBV12-4 and TRBJ2-2; D remains unclear. This CDR3 has 14 residues.

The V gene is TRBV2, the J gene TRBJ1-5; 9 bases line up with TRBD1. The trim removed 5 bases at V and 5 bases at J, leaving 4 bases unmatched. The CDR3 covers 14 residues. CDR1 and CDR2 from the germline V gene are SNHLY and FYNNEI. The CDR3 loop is CASSPGTGYQPQHF. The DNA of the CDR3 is TGTGCCAGCAGTCCCGGGACAGGGTATCAGCCCCAGCATTTT.

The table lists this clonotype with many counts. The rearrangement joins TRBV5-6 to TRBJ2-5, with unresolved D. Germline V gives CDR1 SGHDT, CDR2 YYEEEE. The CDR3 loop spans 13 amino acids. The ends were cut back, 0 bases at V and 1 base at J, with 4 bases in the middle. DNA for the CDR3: TGTGCCAGCAGCTTGGAGCCCCAAGAGACCCAGTACTTC. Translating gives CASSLEPQETQYF.

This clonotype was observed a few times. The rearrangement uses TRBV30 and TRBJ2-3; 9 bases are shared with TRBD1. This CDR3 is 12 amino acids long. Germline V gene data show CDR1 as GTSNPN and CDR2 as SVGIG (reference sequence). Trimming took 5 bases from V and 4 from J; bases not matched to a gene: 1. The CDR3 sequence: CAWGTGSDTQYF. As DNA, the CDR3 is TGTGCCTGGGGGACAGGGTCAGATACGCAGTATTTT. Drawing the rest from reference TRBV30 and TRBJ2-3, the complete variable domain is SQTIHQWPATLVQPVGSPLSLECTVEGTSNPNLYWYRQAAGRGLQLLFYSVGIGQISSEVPQNLSASRPQDRQFILSSKKLLLSDSGFYLCAWGTGSDTQYFGPGTRLTVL.

The chain's CDR3 is CATSRDLRTEGSIYEQYF. The CDR3 DNA follows: TGTGCCACCAGCAGAGATTTGAGGACGGAGGGGTCCATCTACGAGCAGTACTTC. The gene calls are TRBV15 and TRBJ2-7, with a possible D match to TRBD2 (6 bases). The germline V and J ends were trimmed by 0 bases and 3 bases, with 21 bases remaining between them. The CDR3 sequence is 18 residues long. Germline lookup yields CDR1 LNHNV and CDR2 YYDKDF (reference sequence).

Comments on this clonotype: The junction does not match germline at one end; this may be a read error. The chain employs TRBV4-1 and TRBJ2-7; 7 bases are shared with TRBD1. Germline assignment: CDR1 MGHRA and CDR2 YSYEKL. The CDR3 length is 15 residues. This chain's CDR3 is CASSLATGVSYEQYF. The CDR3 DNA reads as TGTGCCAGCAGCCTCGCAACAGGGGTGTCCTACGAGCAGTACTTC.

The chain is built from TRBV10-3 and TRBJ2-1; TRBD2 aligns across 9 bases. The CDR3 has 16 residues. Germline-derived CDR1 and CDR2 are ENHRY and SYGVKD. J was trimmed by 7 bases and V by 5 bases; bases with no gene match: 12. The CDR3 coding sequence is TGTGCCATCAGTCGACCTGGCGGGGGGGCGGGGAATGAGCAGTTCTTC. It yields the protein CAISRPGGGAGNEQFF.

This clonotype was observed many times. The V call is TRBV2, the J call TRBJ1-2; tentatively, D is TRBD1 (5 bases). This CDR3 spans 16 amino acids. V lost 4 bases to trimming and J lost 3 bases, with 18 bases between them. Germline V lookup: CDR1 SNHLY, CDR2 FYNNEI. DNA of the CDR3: TGTGCCAGCAGTGCTTGGGAGGGGTTGATTGACTATGGCTACACCTTC. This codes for CASSAWEGLIDYGYTF.

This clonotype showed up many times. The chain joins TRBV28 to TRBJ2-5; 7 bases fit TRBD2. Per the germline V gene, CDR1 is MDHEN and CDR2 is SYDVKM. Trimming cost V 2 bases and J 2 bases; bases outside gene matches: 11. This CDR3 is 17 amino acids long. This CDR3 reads CASSLPPGVGGQETQYF. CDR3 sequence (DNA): TGTGCCAGCAGTTTACCCCCGGGAGTGGGGGGGCAAGAGACCCAGTACTTC.

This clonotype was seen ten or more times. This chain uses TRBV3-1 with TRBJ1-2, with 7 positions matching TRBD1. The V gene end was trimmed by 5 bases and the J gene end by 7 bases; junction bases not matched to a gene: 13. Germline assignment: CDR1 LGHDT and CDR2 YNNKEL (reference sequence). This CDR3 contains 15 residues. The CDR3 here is CASSYGDRVSGGYTF. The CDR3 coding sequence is TGTGCCAGCAGCTATGGCGACAGGGTATCAGGTGGCTACACCTTC.

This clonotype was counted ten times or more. The CDR3: CASSEFRGYSYNEQFF. DNA for the CDR3: TGTGCCAGCAGTGAATTCCGGGGATACTCCTACAATGAGCAGTTCTTC. The V gene is TRBV2, the J gene TRBJ2-1; possibly TRBD2 for D (5 bases). The V and J ends lost 2 bases and 0 bases respectively, with 11 bases between them. Germline values: CDR1 SNHLY, CDR2 FYNNEI. This CDR3 has 16 amino acids.

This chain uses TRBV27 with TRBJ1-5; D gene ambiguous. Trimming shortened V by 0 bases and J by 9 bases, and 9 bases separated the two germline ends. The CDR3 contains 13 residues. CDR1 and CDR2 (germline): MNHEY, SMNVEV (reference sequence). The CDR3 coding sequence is TGTGCCAGCAGTTTATCCGCCACTCGGCCCCAGCATTTT. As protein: CASSLSATRPQHF.

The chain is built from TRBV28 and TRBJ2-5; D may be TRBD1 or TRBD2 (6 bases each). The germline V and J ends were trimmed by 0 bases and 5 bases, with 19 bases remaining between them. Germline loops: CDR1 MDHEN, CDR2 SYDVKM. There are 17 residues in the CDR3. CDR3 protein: CASSLWRQAGSAETQYF. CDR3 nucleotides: TGTGCCAGCAGTTTATGGAGACAGGCGGGGAGTGCGGAGACCCAGTACTTC. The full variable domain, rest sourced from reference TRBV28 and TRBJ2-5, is DVKVTQSSRYLVKRTGEKVFLECVQDMDHENMFWYRQDPGLGLRLIYFSYDVKMKEKGDIPEGYSVSREKKERFSLILESASTNQTSMYLCASSLWRQAGSAETQYFGPGTRLLVL.

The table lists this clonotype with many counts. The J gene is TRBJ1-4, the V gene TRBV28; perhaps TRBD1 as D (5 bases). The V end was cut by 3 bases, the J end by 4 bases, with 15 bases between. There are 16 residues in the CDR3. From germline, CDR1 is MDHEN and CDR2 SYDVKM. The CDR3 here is CASSLYGALNNEKLFF. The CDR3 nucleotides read TGTGCCAGCAGTTTGTATGGGGCTTTGAATAATGAAAAACTGTTTTTT. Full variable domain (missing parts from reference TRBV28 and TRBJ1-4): DVKVTQSSRYLVKRTGEKVFLECVQDMDHENMFWYRQDPGLGLRLIYFSYDVKMKEKGDIPEGYSVSREKKERFSLILESASTNQTSMYLCASSLYGALNNEKLFFGSGTQLSVL.

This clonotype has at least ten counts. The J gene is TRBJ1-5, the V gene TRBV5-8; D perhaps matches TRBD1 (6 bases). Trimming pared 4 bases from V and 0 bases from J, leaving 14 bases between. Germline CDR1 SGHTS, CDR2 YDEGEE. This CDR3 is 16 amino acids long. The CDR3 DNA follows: TGTGCCAGCAGCCTGTGGACAGACCTTAGCAATCAGCCCCAGCATTTT. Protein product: CASSLWTDLSNQPQHF.